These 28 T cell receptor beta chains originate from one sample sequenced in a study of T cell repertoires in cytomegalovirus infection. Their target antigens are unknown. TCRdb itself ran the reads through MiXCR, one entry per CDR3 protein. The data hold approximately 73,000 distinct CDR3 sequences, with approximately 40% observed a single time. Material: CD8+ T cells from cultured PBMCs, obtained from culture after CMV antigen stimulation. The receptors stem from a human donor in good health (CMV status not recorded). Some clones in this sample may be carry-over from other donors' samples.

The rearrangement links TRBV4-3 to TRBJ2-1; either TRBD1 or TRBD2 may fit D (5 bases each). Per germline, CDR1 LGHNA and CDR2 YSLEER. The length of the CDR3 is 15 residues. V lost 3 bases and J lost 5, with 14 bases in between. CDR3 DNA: TGCGCCAGCAGCCAGTTCCGGGGCCCCAACAATGAGCAGTTCTTC. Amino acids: CASSQFRGPNNEQFF.

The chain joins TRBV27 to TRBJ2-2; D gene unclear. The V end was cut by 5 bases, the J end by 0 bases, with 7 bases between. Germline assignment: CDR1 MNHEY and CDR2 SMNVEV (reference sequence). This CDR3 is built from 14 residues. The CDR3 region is CASSTSPNTGELFF. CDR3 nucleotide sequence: TGTGCCAGCAGTACCTCCCCGAACACCGGGGAGCTGTTTTTT.

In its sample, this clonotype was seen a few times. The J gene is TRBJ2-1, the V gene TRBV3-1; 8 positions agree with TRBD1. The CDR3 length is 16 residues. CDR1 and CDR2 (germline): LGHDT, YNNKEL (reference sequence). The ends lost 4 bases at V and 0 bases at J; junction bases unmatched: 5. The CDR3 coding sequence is TGTGCCAGCAGCCCCGGACAGGGTCTCTCCTACAATGAGCAGTTCTTC. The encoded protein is CASSPGQGLSYNEQFF.

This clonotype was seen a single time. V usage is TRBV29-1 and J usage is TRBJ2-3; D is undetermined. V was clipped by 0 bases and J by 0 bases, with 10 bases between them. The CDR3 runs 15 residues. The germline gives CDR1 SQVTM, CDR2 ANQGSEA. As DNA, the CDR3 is TGCAGCGTTGAAGATCTTAGTATGAGCACAGATACGCAGTATTTT. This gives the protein CSVEDLSMSTDTQYF.

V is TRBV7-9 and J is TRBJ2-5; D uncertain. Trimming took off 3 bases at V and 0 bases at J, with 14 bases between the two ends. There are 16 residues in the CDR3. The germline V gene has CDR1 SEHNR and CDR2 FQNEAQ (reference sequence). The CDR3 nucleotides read TGTGCCAGCAGCTTTAGCCCATCGGCCCACCAAGAGACCCAGTACTTC. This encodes CASSFSPSAHQETQYF.

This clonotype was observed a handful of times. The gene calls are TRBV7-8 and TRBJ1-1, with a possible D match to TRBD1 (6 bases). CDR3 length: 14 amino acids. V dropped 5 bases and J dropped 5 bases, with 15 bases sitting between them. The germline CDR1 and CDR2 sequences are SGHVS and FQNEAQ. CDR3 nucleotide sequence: TGTGCCAGCAGCCCAGGGGTAGTTTATACTGAAGCTTTCTTT. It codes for CASSPGVVYTEAFF.

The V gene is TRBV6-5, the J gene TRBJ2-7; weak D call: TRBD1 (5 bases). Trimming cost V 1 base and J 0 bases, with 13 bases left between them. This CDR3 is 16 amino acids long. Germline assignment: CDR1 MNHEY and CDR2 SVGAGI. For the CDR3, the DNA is TGTGCCAGCAGTTACTTTAACAGGCCTAGCTCCTACGAGCAGTACTTC. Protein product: CASSYFNRPSSYEQYF.

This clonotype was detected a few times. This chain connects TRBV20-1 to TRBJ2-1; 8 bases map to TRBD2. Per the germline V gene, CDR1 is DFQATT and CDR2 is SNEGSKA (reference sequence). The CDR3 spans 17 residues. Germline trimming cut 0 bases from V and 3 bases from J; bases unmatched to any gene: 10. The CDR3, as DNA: TGCAGTGCTAGAGATCTGGAACCCGGGGGGGACTACAATGAGCAGTTCTTC. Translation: CSARDLEPGGDYNEQFF.

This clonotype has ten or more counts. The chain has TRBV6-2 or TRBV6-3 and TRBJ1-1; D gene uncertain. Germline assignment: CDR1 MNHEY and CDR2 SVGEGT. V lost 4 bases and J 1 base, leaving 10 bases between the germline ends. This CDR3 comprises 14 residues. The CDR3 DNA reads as TGTGCCAGCAGTTCGGCGCAGCCGAACACTGAAGCTTTCTTT. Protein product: CASSSAQPNTEAFF.

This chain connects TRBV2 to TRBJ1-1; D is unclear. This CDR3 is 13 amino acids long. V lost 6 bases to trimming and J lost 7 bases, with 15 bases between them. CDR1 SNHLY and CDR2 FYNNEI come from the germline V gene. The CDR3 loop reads CASSEEGLNEAFF. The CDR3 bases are TGTGCCAGCAGCGAGGAGGGTTTGAATGAAGCTTTCTTT.

The CDR3 region is CASGLVPWGQDKDTEAFF. In DNA form, the CDR3 reads TGTGCTAGTGGTTTGGTACCTTGGGGTCAGGATAAGGACACTGAAGCTTTCTTT. The V gene is TRBV12-5, the J gene TRBJ1-1; D uncertain. Trimming left V 0 bases short and J 3 bases short, with 20 bases between. From germline, CDR1 is LGHNT and CDR2 FRNRAP. CDR3 length: 18 amino acids.

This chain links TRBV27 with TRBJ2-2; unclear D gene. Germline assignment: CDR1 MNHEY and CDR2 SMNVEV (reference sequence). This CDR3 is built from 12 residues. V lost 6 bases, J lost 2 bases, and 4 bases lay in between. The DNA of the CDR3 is TGTGCCAGCAGGACAAACACCGGGGAGCTGTTTTTT. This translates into CASRTNTGELFF.

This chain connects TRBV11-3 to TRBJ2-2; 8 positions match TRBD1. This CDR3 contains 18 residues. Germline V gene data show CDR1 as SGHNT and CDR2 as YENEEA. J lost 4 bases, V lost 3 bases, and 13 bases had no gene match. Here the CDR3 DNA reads TGTGCCAGCAGCTTCTCAGGGGGCTTGGAGGGGGTCACCGGGGAGCTGTTTTTT. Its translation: CASSFSGGLEGVTGELFF.

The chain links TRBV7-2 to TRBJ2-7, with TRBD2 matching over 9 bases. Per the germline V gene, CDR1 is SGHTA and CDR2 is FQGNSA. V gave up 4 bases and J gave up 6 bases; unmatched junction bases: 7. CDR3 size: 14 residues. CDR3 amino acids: CASSYISGGAEQYF. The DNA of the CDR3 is TGTGCCAGCAGCTATATTAGCGGGGGAGCCGAGCAGTACTTC.

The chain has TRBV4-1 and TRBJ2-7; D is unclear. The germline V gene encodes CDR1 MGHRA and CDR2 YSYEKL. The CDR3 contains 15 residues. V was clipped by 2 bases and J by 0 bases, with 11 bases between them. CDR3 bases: TGCGCCAGCAGCCAAAACTGGCTATCCTCCTACGAGCAGTACTTC. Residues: CASSQNWLSSYEQYF.

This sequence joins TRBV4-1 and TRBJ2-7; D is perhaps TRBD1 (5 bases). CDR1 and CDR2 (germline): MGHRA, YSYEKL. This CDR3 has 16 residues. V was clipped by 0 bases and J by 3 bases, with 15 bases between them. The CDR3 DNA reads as TGCGCCAGCAGCCAAGATCCCCAGGGAAGCGACTACGAGCAGTACTTC. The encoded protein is CASSQDPQGSDYEQYF.

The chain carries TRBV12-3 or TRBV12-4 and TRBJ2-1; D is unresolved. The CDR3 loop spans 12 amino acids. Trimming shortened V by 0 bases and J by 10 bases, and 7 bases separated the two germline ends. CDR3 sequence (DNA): TGTGCCAGCAGTTTAGCTAAGGCGGAGCAGTTCTTC. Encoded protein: CASSLAKAEQFF.

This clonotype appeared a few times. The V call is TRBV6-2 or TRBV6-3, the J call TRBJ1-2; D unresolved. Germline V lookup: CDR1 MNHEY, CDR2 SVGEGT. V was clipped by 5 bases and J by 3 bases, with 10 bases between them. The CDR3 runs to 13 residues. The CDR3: CASSAGFDYGYTF. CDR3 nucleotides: TGTGCCAGCAGTGCGGGGTTTGACTATGGCTACACCTTC.

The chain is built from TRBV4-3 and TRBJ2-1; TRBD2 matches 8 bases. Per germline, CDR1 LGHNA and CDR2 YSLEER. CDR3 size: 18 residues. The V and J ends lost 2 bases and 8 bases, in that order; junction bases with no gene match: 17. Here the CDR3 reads CASSQTPRGGGGLDEQFF. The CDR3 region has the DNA TGCGCCAGCAGCCAAACTCCCAGGGGTGGCGGGGGGTTGGATGAGCAGTTCTTC.

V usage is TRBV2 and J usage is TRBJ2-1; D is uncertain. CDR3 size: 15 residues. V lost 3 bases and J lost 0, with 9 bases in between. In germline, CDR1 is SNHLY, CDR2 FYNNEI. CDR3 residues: CASSDGGFSYNEQFF. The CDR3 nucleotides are TGTGCCAGCAGTGACGGCGGCTTCTCCTACAATGAGCAGTTCTTC.

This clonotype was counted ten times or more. For the CDR3, the DNA is TGTGCCAGCAGTTTAAGGTCTACAGCCCCTAACTATGGCTACACCTTC. Its translation: CASSLRSTAPNYGYTF. The V and J genes are TRBV28 and TRBJ1-2, with D uncertain. Trimming removed 2 bases at V and 0 bases at J, with 13 bases between. CDR3 length: 16 amino acids. Germline V gene data show CDR1 as MDHEN and CDR2 as SYDVKM.

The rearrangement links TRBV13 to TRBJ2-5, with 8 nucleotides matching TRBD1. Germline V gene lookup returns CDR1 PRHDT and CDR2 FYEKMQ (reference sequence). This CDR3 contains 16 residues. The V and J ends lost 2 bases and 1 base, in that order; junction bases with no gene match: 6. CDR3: CASSLKLDRGQETQYF. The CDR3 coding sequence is TGTGCCAGCAGCTTAAAGCTAGACAGGGGCCAAGAGACCCAGTACTTC.

The CDR3 DNA sequence: TGCAGTGCTAGAGGCGGGAGGACTGAAGCTTTCTTT. Protein sequence: CSARGGRTEAFF. The V call is TRBV20-1, the J call TRBJ1-1; D is unresolved. The CDR3 sequence is 12 residues long. Trimming removed 1 base at V and 5 bases at J, with 8 bases between. Germline V gene sequence: CDR1 DFQATT, CDR2 SNEGSKA (reference sequence).

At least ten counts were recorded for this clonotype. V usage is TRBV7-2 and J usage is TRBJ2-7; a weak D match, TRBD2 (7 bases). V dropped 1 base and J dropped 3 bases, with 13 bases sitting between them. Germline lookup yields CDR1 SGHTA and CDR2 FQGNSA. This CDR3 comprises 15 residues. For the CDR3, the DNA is TGTGCCAGCAGCTTAGTGTCAGGGGAGGGCTACGAGCAGTACTTC. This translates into CASSLVSGEGYEQYF.

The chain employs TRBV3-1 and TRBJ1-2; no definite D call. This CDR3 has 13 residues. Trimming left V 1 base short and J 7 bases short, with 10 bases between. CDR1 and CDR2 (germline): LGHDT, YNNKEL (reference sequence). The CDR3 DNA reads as TGTGCCAGCAGCCAAGTTGTGACTGGTGGCTACACCTTC. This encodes CASSQVVTGGYTF.

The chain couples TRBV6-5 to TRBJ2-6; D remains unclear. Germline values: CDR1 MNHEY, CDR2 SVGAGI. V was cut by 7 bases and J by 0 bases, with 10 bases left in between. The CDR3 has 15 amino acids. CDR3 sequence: CASTYSISGANVLTF. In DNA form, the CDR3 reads TGTGCCAGCACCTACAGCATCTCTGGGGCCAACGTCCTGACTTTC.

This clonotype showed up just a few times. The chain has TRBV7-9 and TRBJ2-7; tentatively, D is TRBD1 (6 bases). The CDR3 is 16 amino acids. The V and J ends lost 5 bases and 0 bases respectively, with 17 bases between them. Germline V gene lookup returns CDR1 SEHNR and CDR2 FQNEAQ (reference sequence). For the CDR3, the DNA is TGTGCCAGCAGCAACCCAGGGATCAGGGGCTCCTACGAGCAGTACTTC. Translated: CASSNPGIRGSYEQYF.

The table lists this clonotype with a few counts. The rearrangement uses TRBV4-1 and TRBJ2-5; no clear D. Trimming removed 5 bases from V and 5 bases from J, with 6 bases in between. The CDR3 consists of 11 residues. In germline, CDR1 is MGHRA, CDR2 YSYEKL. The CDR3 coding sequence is TGCGCCAGCAGCACCCGGGAGACCCAGTACTTC. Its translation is CASSTRETQYF.